This TCR beta chain was found in a study of T cell responses to AZD1222 COVID-19 vaccine (dated by TCRdb to about 2021). With regard to the full study: AZD1222 recipients whose second dose came at about 4 weeks and those whose second dose came at about 12 weeks were combined into one group, since spike-specific TCR depth and breadth did not differ between the two schedules. Trial participants were enrolled by age into subgroups of 18-55, 56-69 and 70-plus years, and around 150, 29 and 61 TCR-sequenced participants, respectively, were included in these subgroups. A total of 233 trial participants underwent TCR sequencing, of whom more than 200 had received two doses of AZD1222 and around 25 had received two doses of the MenACWY control vaccine.

The time point tag for this specimen amounts to: baseline before first vaccination. Vaccinee samples were obtained from the UK trials COV001 and COV002, which included a single-blind randomized controlled phase 2/3 trial of AZD1222 (ChAdOx1 nCoV-19) in healthy adults. For TCRbeta chain sequencing, PBMC samples were collected from trial participants at day 0 and at day 28 after the second dose. The CDR3 regions of human TCRbeta chains were analyzed by immunosequencing. The paper's processing steps were these. Repertoire TCRs were checked for matches against a reference library of SARS-CoV-2-specific TCRs that had been generated using the MIRA antigen-specificity platform. Breadth meant the fraction of unique TCRs that were SARS-CoV-2-associated, whereas depth meant the fraction of total T cells that were SARS-CoV-2-associated. Using the MIRA data, every spike-specific TCR was mapped to the spike region that the TCR reacted to and assigned to either a CD4 or a CD8 class. Log10-transformed breadth and depth values were compared by one-way ANOVA with Sidak's multiple comparisons tests. Held by TCRdb, this immuneACCESS table contains in-frame sequences only and omits some clones. Under half of the omission traces to an unresolved V gene where checked; the cause of the rest is unknown. V, J and clone size reflect that table, while D and trimming were determined from the DNA. The sample table lists more than 110,000 clones, about nine tenths of them with a count of one. The ten largest clones take up 3.4% of the sample.

Details on this clone: What this receptor recognizes is not known. Qualities for individual bases were not recorded, and no much larger clone is one base off.

V lost 2 bases and J lost 8 bases; the stretch between them is 9 bases long. There are 12 amino acids in the CDR3, from cysteine to phenylalanine inclusive. CDR3 DNA is the only sequence kept; it has 36 bases, read in frame from the first base. CDR1 and CDR2 are read off the germline V gene as MNHEY and SVGEGT. Overall results and qualifications from the work: The 56-69-year group was small, and its depth increase did not reach significance, likely because of low power. A significant rise in spike-specific TCR breadth and depth was observed after two AZD1222 doses relative to day 0 and relative to MenACWY recipients. Conclusions about previously exposed vaccinees were limited because only six AZD1222 recipients were SARS-CoV-2 seropositive at baseline. No day 14 peak-response samples were available, so repertoires were characterized only after the peak T cell response. Participants were mostly white British and included more females than males, and it was suggested by the authors that clonal diversity may have been underestimated. Reportedly, close to half of the unique spike-specific TCRs recognized epitopes lying outside the regions that are mutated in the B.1.351 and B.1.1.7 variants. The vaccine-associated CD4 TCRs covered the entire spike protein, and the dominant responses fell in regions 160-218 and 743-854.

The sample here was peripheral blood, taken on day 0 of AZD1222 vaccination. The V and J genes are TRBV6-2 or TRBV6-3 and TRBJ1-2, with no confident D gene call. The TCR sequence derives from an adult in good health. The CDR3 is CASSYEGAGYTF. Read as DNA, the sequence is TGTGCCAGCAGTTACGAGGGCGCGGGCTACACCTTC.